This TCR beta chain was identified in a study of T cells in Graves' hyperthyroidism and ophthalmopathy. This clonotype appeared a single time. An approximately 10 ml volume of fresh peripheral blood provided the PBMCs. RNA transcripts yielded amplified TCR beta CDR3 regions. With the HTBI primer set, the TCR CDR3 went through a first round of RT-PCR. TCRdb recomputed calls from the multiplex PCR reads with MiXCR, one row per CDR3 protein. The table includes roughly 500,000 distinct CDR3 sequences, approximately 15% detected once. Germline CDR1 reads SGDLS; CDR2 reads YYNGEE. The CDR3 covers 17 residues. The V and J ends lost 4 bases and 4 bases, in that order; junction bases with no gene match: 8.

The sequenced sample consisted of blood. The chain uses TRBV9 and TRBJ2-7; 16 nucleotides line up with TRBD2. The clonotype originates from a woman aged 25 to 39 with Graves' hyperthyroidism that later progressed to Graves' ophthalmopathy. The chain's CDR3 is CASSPQGTSGRAYEQYF. The DNA of the CDR3 is TGTGCCAGCAGCCCTCAAGGGACTAGCGGGAGGGCTTACGAGCAGTACTTC.